This paragraph reports one T cell receptor beta chain. Its antigen is not known. Relapse after autologous stem cell transplantation occurred in every patient, and brentuximab vedotin exposure varied. The study recorded best responses of complete response, partial response or progressive disease. Trimming took off 4 bases at V and 4 bases at J, with 10 bases between the two ends. Germline CDR1 and CDR2: SQVTM and ANQGSEA. The length of the CDR3 is 12 residues. This specimen belongs to a study of PD-1 blockade in classical Hodgkin lymphoma. Study-wide results and limits: Baseline diversity in complete responders resembled that of newly diagnosed patients. The study found that TCR diversity rose significantly by C4D1 in CD4+ but not CD8+ cells. Exclusion was applied to patients who started nivolumab under 1 year after ASCT.

Data came from immunoSEQ multiplex PCR; TCRdb stores just in-frame clones and leaves some out. The sample records 3,900 or so clones, roughly 78% being singletons. Material: peripheral blood mononuclear cells (PBMCs), obtained at baseline. This sequence joins TRBV29-1 and TRBJ2-5, with a tentative D call TRBD2 (5 bases). The sequence derives from a human donor with classical Hodgkin lymphoma. The chain's CDR3 is CSVVAGGETQYF. The CDR3 coding sequence is TGCAGCGTTGTGGCCGGAGGAGAGACCCAGTACTTC. Full variable domain (rest looked up from reference TRBV29-1 and TRBJ2-5): SAVISQKPSRDICQRGTSLTIQCQVDSQVTMMFWYRQQPGQSLTLIATANQGSEATYESGFVIDKFPISRPNLTFSTLTVSNMSPEDSSIYLCSVVAGGETQYFGPGTRLLVL.